This entry lists 5 T cell receptor beta chains sequenced from one sample in a study of technical replicates of blood from several donors. Profiling relied on immunoSEQ multiplex PCR, and the TCRdb table lists in-frame clones only, not all of them. This repertoire shows tens of thousands of clones, roughly 92% found once; its top ten account for 0.2% to 0.3%. The material sequenced was T cells isolated from PBMCs. The receptor source for this set is a human donor in good health.

CDR3 sequence: CASSQAQAGASETQYF. The CDR3 region has the DNA TGCGCCAGCAGCCAAGCTCAAGCGGGAGCTTCAGAGACCCAGTACTTC. The chain has TRBV4-1 and TRBJ2-5; 8 bases agree with TRBD2. J lost 4 bases, V lost 1 base, and 8 bases had no gene match. This CDR3 is built from 16 residues. Germline loops: CDR1 MGHRA, CDR2 YSYEKL.

CDR3 DNA sequence: TGTGCCAGCAGCTTGTGGAGGGGCGAGAGCACAGATACGCAGTATTTT. Its translation is CASSLWRGESTDTQYF. The gene calls are TRBV5-6 and TRBJ2-3; TRBD2 is a possible D gene (6 bases). The CDR3 has 16 residues. V lost 1 base and J 0 bases, leaving 12 bases between the germline ends. Germline V CDR1 and CDR2: SGHDT, YYEEEE. The entire variable domain, with the rest obtained from reference TRBV5-6 and TRBJ2-3, is as follows: DAGVTQSPTHLIKTRGQQVTLRCSPKSGHDTVSWYQQALGQGPQFIFQYYEEEERQRGNFPDRFSGHQFPNYSSELNVNALLLGDSALYLCASSLWRGESTDTQYFGPGTRLTVL.

J is TRBJ2-3 and V is TRBV10-3; TRBD1 matches at 7 bases. The CDR3 contains 13 residues. In germline, CDR1 is ENHRY, CDR2 SYGVKD. With V trimmed by 8 bases and J by 2 bases, 4 bases remained unmatched. CDR3 in DNA: TGTGCCATCGAACAGGGGCCCACAGATACGCAGTATTTT. Translation: CAIEQGPTDTQYF.

The genes are TRBV28 and TRBJ1-5, with D unresolved. Trimming pared 7 bases from V and 4 bases from J, leaving 14 bases between. This CDR3 is built from 14 residues. Germline CDR1 and CDR2: MDHEN and SYDVKM. In DNA, the CDR3 is TGTGCCAGCAATACCGGGAGGTCTAATCAGCCCCAGCATTTT. Translating it yields CASNTGRSNQPQHF.

The gene calls are TRBV2 and TRBJ1-1; possible D gene TRBD1, 5 bases. V was pared by 6 bases and J by 4 bases, with 15 bases between. Germline V lookup: CDR1 SNHLY, CDR2 FYNNEI. The CDR3 is 14 residues long. The CDR3 region has the DNA TGTGCCAGCAGCGAGGATCCCGGGGGCACTGAAGCTTTCTTT. Protein product: CASSEDPGGTEAFF.